Below are 22 T cell receptor beta chains sequenced from a single sample in a study of blood T cells in healthy people across ages. PCR was performed a second time for about 7 to 11 cycles using a sample-barcoded 5' primer and a J-beta primer mix. TCRdb reprocessed the 5' RACE reads via MiXCR and lists one record per CDR3 protein. Counted here are about 400,000 distinct CDR3 sequences, approximately 47% occurring once; the ten biggest clones make up under 65%. Sequencing input: blood. All receptors derive from a man between 60 and 75 years old in good health.

The chain combines TRBV3-1 with TRBJ2-4; D is undetermined. Germline V CDR1 and CDR2: LGHDT, YNNKEL (reference sequence). Between the trimmed V and J ends, which lost 1 base and 0 bases, there was a span of 4 bases. CDR3 length: 14 residues. CDR3 in amino acids: CASSQVLAKNIQYF. CDR3 sequence (DNA): TGTGCCAGCAGCCAAGTCTTAGCCAAAAACATTCAGTACTTC.

This clonotype was observed many times. J is TRBJ1-2 and V is TRBV12-3 or TRBV12-4, with TRBD1 matching 10 bases. This CDR3 contains 14 residues. The J segment lost 7 bases and the V segment lost 0 bases, leaving 2 bases of the junction unmatched. This CDR3 reads CASSLARQGAGYTF. The CDR3 DNA reads as TGTGCCAGCAGTTTAGCGCGACAGGGGGCTGGCTACACCTTC.

V usage is TRBV20-1 and J usage is TRBJ1-2; D remains ambiguous. V was cut by 6 bases and J by 4 bases, with 15 bases left in between. Germline-derived CDR1 and CDR2 are DFQATT and SNEGSKA (reference sequence). CDR3 length equals 13 residues. The CDR3 here is CSAPEARPYGYTF. Here the CDR3 DNA reads TGCAGTGCCCCCGAGGCCCGCCCCTATGGCTACACCTTC.

This clonotype was counted between two and nine times. The rearrangement joins TRBV12-3 or TRBV12-4 to TRBJ2-3; D is possibly TRBD1 or TRBD2 (5 bases each). This CDR3 has 16 amino acids. Trimming pared 2 bases from V and 1 base from J, leaving 13 bases between. In nucleotides, the CDR3 is TGTGCCAGCAGTTTAATAGGGCAGGGAGGCACAGATACGCAGTATTTT. Its protein product is CASSLIGQGGTDTQYF.

This rearrangement joins TRBV7-9 to TRBJ2-7; D is possibly TRBD2 (6 bases). The CDR3 spans 17 residues. Germline V CDR1 and CDR2: SEHNR, FQNEAQ (reference sequence). Trimming stripped 7 bases from V and 1 base from J, with 23 bases between. The CDR3 protein is CASTQTPQAGKSYEQYF. The CDR3 DNA is TGTGCCAGCACCCAGACGCCACAAGCGGGTAAATCCTACGAGCAGTACTTC.

The chain joins TRBV6-2 or TRBV6-3 to TRBJ2-7; no clear D gene. Germline V gene lookup returns CDR1 MNHEY and CDR2 SVGEGT. V gave up 4 bases and J gave up 6 bases, with 13 bases separating them. This CDR3 comprises 13 residues. CDR3 coding DNA: TGTGCCAGCAGTTTAACCCGGGCGACCGAGCAGTACTTC. Translated: CASSLTRATEQYF.

The chain recombines TRBV6-5 with TRBJ1-2; unclear D gene. The CDR3 covers 13 residues. V lost 10 bases and J lost 6, with 18 bases in between. In germline, CDR1 is MNHEY, CDR2 SVGAGI. For the CDR3, the DNA is TGTGCCACGATACAGAAGTCACCTAATGGCTACACCTTC. This gives the protein CATIQKSPNGYTF.

This clonotype was detected a few times. CDR3 nucleotides: TGTGCCAGCAGAACCTGGCGTGAGGGCTACACCTTC. This sequence encodes CASRTWREGYTF. V gene TRBV27 combines with J gene TRBJ1-2; D ambiguous. The germline V gene encodes CDR1 MNHEY and CDR2 SMNVEV (reference sequence). The length of the CDR3 is 12 residues. V was trimmed by 6 bases and J by 8 bases, leaving 13 bases between them.

The chain couples TRBV3-1 to TRBJ2-7; tentatively, D is TRBD2 (6 bases). The V gene's germline CDR1 is LGHDT and CDR2 YNNKEL (reference sequence). With 1 base removed from V and 6 bases from J, the gap between germline ends came to 13 bases. The CDR3 is made up of 14 amino acids. The CDR3: CASSQVYSGVEQYF. CDR3 nucleotides: TGTGCCAGCAGCCAAGTCTATTCGGGAGTCGAGCAGTACTTC.

The chain employs TRBV6-6 and TRBJ2-5; 9 nucleotides line up with TRBD1. The J call is uncertain, as TRBJ2-7 better fits the DNA end. The germline V gene encodes CDR1 MNHNY and CDR2 SVGAGI (reference sequence). The CDR3 runs 14 residues. The CDR3 protein is CASRLLQGAGEQYF. CDR3 DNA sequence: TGTGCCAGCAGGTTGTTACAGGGGGCGGGCGAGCAGTACTTC.

This clonotype was detected ten times or more. This rearrangement joins TRBV29-1 to TRBJ2-5; no firm D call. The length of the CDR3 is 14 residues. The germline V and J ends were trimmed by 3 bases and 0 bases, with 11 bases remaining between them. The germline V gene has CDR1 SQVTM and CDR2 ANQGSEA. The chain's CDR3 is CSVDIGRDQETQYF. In DNA form, the CDR3 reads TGCAGCGTTGACATCGGACGAGACCAAGAGACCCAGTACTTC.

The CDR3 nucleotides are TGTGCCTGGAGTGTTGAAGGAAGAAATTCACCCCTCCACTTT. Translated: CAWSVEGRNSPLHF. The chain couples TRBV30 to TRBJ1-6; unclear D gene. The CDR3 is 14 amino acids. V lost 0 bases and J 7 bases, leaving 10 bases between the germline ends. Germline assignment: CDR1 GTSNPN and CDR2 SVGIG (reference sequence).

This chain connects TRBV7-2 to TRBJ2-3; 9 nucleotides line up with TRBD2. V trimming: 5 bases; J trimming: 6 bases; junction bases outside the gene matches: 9. Germline V lookup: CDR1 SGHTA, CDR2 FQGNSA. The length of the CDR3 is 15 residues. The CDR3 bases are TGTGCCAGCAGCCCCTCGCGGGGGGGTCCCGATACGCAGTATTTT. The encoded protein is CASSPSRGGPDTQYF.

A single count supports this clonotype. CDR3 nucleotide sequence: TGCAGTGCCGCACCTACCCAGGGGGCGGCAGAGACCCAGTACTTC. Its translation: CSAAPTQGAAETQYF. The chain combines TRBV20-1 with TRBJ2-5, with TRBD1 matching over 8 bases. V shed 6 bases, J shed 4 bases, and the junction held 13 bases outside the gene matches. Germline assignment: CDR1 DFQATT and CDR2 SNEGSKA (reference sequence). The CDR3 is 15 amino acids.

This clonotype was counted a few times. The V call is TRBV7-6, the J call TRBJ2-5; D may be TRBD1 or TRBD2 (5 bases each). Germline V gene data show CDR1 as SGHVS and CDR2 as FNYEAQ. Trimming took off 1 base at V and 5 bases at J, with 11 bases between the two ends. The CDR3 is made up of 14 amino acids. The CDR3 DNA follows: TGTGCCAGCAGCTTAGACGGGGCTGGGGAGACCCAGTACTTC. Translating gives CASSLDGAGETQYF.

This sequence joins TRBV12-3 or TRBV12-4 and TRBJ2-7, with D maybe TRBD1 (5 bases). The CDR3 covers 14 residues. Trimming cost V 6 bases and J 2 bases, with 14 bases left between them. CDR3: CASRFQGGAYEQYF. In DNA form, the CDR3 reads TGTGCCAGCAGGTTCCAGGGTGGAGCCTACGAGCAGTACTTC.

J is TRBJ1-6 and V is TRBV5-1; D perhaps matches TRBD1 (5 bases). The germline V gene encodes CDR1 SGHRS and CDR2 YFSETQ. Trimming took 0 bases from V and 8 from J, leaving 9 bases between them. This CDR3 is 14 amino acids long. In DNA, the CDR3 is TGCGCCAGCAGCTTGGATACGGGGGATTCACCCCTCCACTTT. Translating it yields CASSLDTGDSPLHF. Supplemented by reference TRBV5-1 and TRBJ1-6, the full variable domain reads KAGVTQTPRYLIKTRGQQVTLSCSPISGHRSVSWYQQTPGQGLQFLFEYFSETQRNKGNFPGRFSGRQFSNSRSEMNVSTLELGDSALYLCASSLDTGDSPLHFGNGTRLTVT.

The chain employs TRBV5-1 and TRBJ1-6; D is uncertain. Looked up from germline, CDR1 is SGHRS and CDR2 is YFSETQ. Trimming pared 6 bases from V and 7 bases from J, leaving 17 bases between. The CDR3 has 15 residues. The CDR3 sequence is CASKPDPGANSPLHF. The CDR3 DNA reads as TGCGCCAGCAAACCGGATCCGGGAGCCAATTCACCCCTCCACTTT.

This clonotype has a handful of counts. The chain recombines TRBV9 with TRBJ2-1, with 9 bases identical to TRBD1. The junction had 9 bases not matched to a gene; V was cut back by 3 bases and J by 8 bases. The CDR3 totals 15 residues. In germline, CDR1 is SGDLS, CDR2 YYNGEE. CDR3 in amino acids: CASSGPQDRGYEQFF. DNA for the CDR3: TGTGCCAGCAGCGGACCCCAGGACAGGGGCTATGAGCAGTTCTTC.

The rearrangement uses TRBV12-3 or TRBV12-4 and TRBJ2-1; TRBD2 aligns across 14 bases. The CDR3 runs to 15 residues. Trimming cost V 6 bases and J 8 bases; bases outside gene matches: 6. The CDR3, as DNA: TGTGCCAGCAGCAAAGGGACTAGCGGGAGTTATGAGCAGTTCTTC. Its protein product is CASSKGTSGSYEQFF.

V and J are TRBV20-1 and TRBJ2-1; TRBD2 matches 13 bases. V trimming: 3 bases; J trimming: 9 bases; junction bases outside the gene matches: 5. Germline V gene sequence: CDR1 DFQATT, CDR2 SNEGSKA (reference sequence). This CDR3 has 14 amino acids. DNA of the CDR3: TGCAGTGCTAGTTCGGGACTAGCGGGATCTGAGCAGTTCTTC. Encoded protein: CSASSGLAGSEQFF.

The V gene is TRBV27, the J gene TRBJ2-1, with D perhaps TRBD1 (6 bases). Germline V gene data show CDR1 as MNHEY and CDR2 as SMNVEV (reference sequence). This CDR3 region has 14 residues. Trimming removed 6 bases at V and 6 bases at J, with 15 bases between. CDR3 loop: CASRRTDRSNEQFF. CDR3 nucleotide sequence: TGTGCCAGCAGACGCACTGACAGGAGCAATGAGCAGTTCTTC.